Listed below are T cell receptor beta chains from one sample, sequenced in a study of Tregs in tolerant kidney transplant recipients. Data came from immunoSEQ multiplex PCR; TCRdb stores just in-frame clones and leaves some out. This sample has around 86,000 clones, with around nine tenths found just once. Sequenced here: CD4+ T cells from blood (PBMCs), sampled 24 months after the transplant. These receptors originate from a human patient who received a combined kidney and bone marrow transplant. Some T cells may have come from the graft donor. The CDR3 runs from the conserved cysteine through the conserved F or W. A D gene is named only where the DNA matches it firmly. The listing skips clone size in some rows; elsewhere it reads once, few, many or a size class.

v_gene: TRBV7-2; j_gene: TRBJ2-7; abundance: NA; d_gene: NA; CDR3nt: TGTGCCAGCAGCTTAGAGGGGGACGGGATCTACGAGCAGTACTTC; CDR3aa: CASSLEGDGIYEQYF
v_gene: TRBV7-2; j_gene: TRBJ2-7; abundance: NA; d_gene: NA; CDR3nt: TGTGCCAGCAGCTTAGACGCGAGCTCCTACGAGCAGTACTTC; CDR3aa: CASSLDASSYEQYF
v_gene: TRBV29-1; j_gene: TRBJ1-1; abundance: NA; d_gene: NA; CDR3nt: TGCAGCGTAGAAAGAACCCCGGACACTGAAGCTTTCTTT; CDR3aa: CSVERTPDTEAFF
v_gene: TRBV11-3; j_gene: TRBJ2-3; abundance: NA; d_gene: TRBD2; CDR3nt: TGTGCCACCGGGAGGCAGGCCACAGATACGCAGTATTTT; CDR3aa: CATGRQATDTQYF
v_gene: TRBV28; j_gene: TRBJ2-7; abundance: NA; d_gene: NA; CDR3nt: TGTGCCAGCAGTTTATGGTTGGTGGGCACCTCCTACGAGCAGTACTTC; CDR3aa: CASSLWLVGTSYEQYF
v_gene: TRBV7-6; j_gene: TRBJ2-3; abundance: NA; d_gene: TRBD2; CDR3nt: TGTGCCAGCAGCAGGGGACTAGCGGGGGGACCATCAGTCGTAAATACGCAGTATTTT; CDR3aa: CASSRGLAGGPSVVNTQYF
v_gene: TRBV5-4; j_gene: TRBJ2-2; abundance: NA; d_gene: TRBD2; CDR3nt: TGTGCCAGCAGCTTAGGGACTAGCGCGAACACCGGGGAGCTGTTTTTT; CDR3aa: CASSLGTSANTGELFF
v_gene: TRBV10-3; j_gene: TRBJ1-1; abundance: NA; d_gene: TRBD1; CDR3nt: TGTGCCATCAGTGATCCAGGGGGGAACACTGAAGCTTTCTTT; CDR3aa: CAISDPGGNTEAFF
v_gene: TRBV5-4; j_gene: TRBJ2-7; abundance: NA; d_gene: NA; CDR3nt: TGTGCCAGCAGCCTAGATTCGTACGGGTCCGAGCAGTACTTC; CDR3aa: CASSLDSYGSEQYF
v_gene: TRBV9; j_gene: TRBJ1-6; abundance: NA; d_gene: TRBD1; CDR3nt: TGTGCCAGCAGCCTTAGGATTCCGGGACAGCGAAATTCACCCCTCCACTTT; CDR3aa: CASSLRIPGQRNSPLHF
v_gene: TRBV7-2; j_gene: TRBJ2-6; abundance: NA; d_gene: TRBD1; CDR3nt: TGTGCCAGCAGCTCCGGACAGGCCGACTCTGGGGCCAACGTCCTGACTTTC; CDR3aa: CASSSGQADSGANVLTF
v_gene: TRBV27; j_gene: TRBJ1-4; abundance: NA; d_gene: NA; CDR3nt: TGTGCCAGCAGCCGCGTTTGGGGGGGACCTACTGCAACTAATGAAAAACTGTTTTTT; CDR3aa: CASSRVWGGPTATNEKLFF
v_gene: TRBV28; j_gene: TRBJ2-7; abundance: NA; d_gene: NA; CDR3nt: TGTGCCAGCAGCCCGACTCAGGGGAGCCCCTACGAGCAGTACTTC; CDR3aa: CASSPTQGSPYEQYF
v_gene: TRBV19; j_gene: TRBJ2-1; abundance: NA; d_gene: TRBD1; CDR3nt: TGTGCCAGTAGTAGCCGCCGGGACAGGGCTGGAAATGAGCAGTTCTTC; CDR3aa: CASSSRRDRAGNEQFF
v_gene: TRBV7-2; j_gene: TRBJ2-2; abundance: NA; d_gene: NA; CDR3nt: TGTGCCAGCAGCCGACGAGGGACAATCGGGGCCGGGGAGCTGTTTTTT; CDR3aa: CASSRRGTIGAGELFF
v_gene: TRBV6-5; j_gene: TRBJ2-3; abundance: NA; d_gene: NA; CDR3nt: TGTGCCAGCAGTTACACAGCAGGGACAGATACGCAGTATTTT; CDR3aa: CASSYTAGTDTQYF
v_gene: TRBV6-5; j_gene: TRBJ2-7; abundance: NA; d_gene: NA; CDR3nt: TGTGCCAGCAGTTACGGGGGGGGCGGCTCCTACGAGCAGTACTTC; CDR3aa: CASSYGGGGSYEQYF
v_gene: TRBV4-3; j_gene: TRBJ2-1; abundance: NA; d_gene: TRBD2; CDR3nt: TGCGCCAGCAGCCAAATTGGACTAGCGGCCGATGAGCAGTTCTTC; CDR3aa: CASSQIGLAADEQFF
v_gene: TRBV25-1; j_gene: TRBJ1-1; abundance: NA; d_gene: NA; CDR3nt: TGTGCCAGCAGTGAACGGGACTCGAACACTGAAGCTTTCTTT; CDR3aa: CASSERDSNTEAFF
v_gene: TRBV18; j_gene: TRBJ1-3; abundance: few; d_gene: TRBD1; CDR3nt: TGTGCCAGCTCACCCCTCCAGACAGGGTCGGACACCATATATTTT; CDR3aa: CASSPLQTGSDTIYF
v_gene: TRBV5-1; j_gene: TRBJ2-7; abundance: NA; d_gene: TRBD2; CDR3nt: TGCGCCAGCAGCCCCGGGACTAGCGGGATGGGCTACGAGCAGTACTTC; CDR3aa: CASSPGTSGMGYEQYF